These T cell receptor beta chains were read from a single sample in a study of cytotoxic CD8 clonotypes in ibrutinib-treated CLL. TCRdb's copy holds only in-frame clones and misses some; the assay was immunoSEQ multiplex PCR. The data contain some 150,000 clones, 70% to 80% of them singletons. Sequencing used PBMCs, obtained after 12 months of ibrutinib treatment. Source of these receptors: a human donor with chronic lymphocytic leukemia. Each CDR3 is given with its conserved first and last residue. A D gene is named only where the DNA matches it firmly. Only part of the rows carry a size: once, few, many, or a class if the clone is expanded.

d_call	v_call	clone_size	j_call	cdr3_aa	cdr3_nt
NA	TRBV7-2	NA	TRBJ1-5	CASSPDRNQPQHF	TGTGCCAGCAGCCCAGATCGCAATCAGCCCCAGCATTTT
NA	TRBV28	NA	TRBJ1-1	CASSFPSVYTEAFF	TGTGCCAGCAGTTTTCCGTCTGTCTACACTGAAGCTTTCTTT
TRBD2	TRBV9	NA	TRBJ2-1	CASSLGGLAQQQFF	TGTGCCAGCAGCTTAGGGGGACTAGCCCAACAGCAGTTCTTC
TRBD1	TRBV2	NA	TRBJ1-5	CASSDPGQGSQPQHF	TGTGCCAGCAGTGACCCGGGACAGGGGAGTCAGCCCCAGCATTTT
NA	TRBV18	NA	TRBJ2-7	CASSPQGGDEQYF	TGTGCCAGCTCCCCACAGGGCGGCGACGAGCAGTACTTC
TRBD1	TRBV11-1	NA	TRBJ1-2	CASSSTGIVGYTF	TGTGCCAGCAGCTCGACAGGGATTGTTGGCTACACCTTC
NA	TRBV5-1	NA	TRBJ2-7	CASSLQGMGSYEQYF	TGCGCCAGCAGCTTGCAGGGCATGGGCTCCTACGAGCAGTACTTC
NA	TRBV27	NA	TRBJ1-4	CASSPAGTSQKLFF	TGTGCCAGCAGTCCGGCCGGGACGAGTCAAAAACTGTTTTTT
TRBD2	TRBV4-3	NA	TRBJ2-1	CARSGTSGSTYNEQFF	TGCGCCAGAAGTGGGACTAGCGGGTCTACCTACAATGAGCAGTTCTTC
TRBD2	TRBV7-3	NA	TRBJ2-2	CASSLIVGRTPGELFF	TGTGCCAGCAGCTTAATCGTCGGGAGGACTCCCGGGGAGCTGTTTTTT
NA	TRBV10-3	once	TRBJ1-6	CAISVEAIGDNSPLHF	TGTGCCATCAGTGTCGAGGCCATCGGAGATAATTCACCCCTCCACTTT
NA	TRBV18	NA	TRBJ2-5	CASSWQETQYF	TGTGCCAGCTCATGGCAAGAGACCCAGTACTTC
NA	TRBV19	few	TRBJ1-5	CASTETGNQPQHF	TGTGCCAGTACTGAGACAGGCAATCAGCCCCAGCATTTT
NA	TRBV5-5	NA	TRBJ1-2	CASSFWEDYGYTF	TGTGCCAGCAGCTTCTGGGAGGACTATGGCTACACCTTC
NA	TRBV19	few	TRBJ2-2	CASSRRDTGELFF	TGTGCCAGTAGTAGGAGGGACACCGGGGAGCTGTTTTTT
NA	TRBV19	few	TRBJ2-5	CASSDIFSEAQYF	TGTGCCAGTAGTGACATCTTTAGCGAGGCCCAGTACTTC
TRBD2	TRBV10-3	NA	TRBJ2-5	CAIRGTSQETQYF	TGTGCCATCAGAGGGACTAGCCAAGAGACCCAGTACTTC
TRBD2	TRBV10-2	NA	TRBJ2-7	CASSELGLAGFYEQYF	TGCGCCAGCAGTGAGTTGGGACTAGCGGGATTCTACGAGCAGTACTTC
NA	TRBV13	once	TRBJ2-1	CASSVGTTRNEQFF	TGTGCCAGCAGCGTTGGGACGACTCGCAATGAGCAGTTCTTC
NA	TRBV7-6	NA	TRBJ1-6	CASSLVGGRDISPLHF	TGTGCCAGCAGCTTAGTCGGAGGCCGGGATATTTCACCCCTCCACTTT
NA	TRBV27	NA	TRBJ2-7	CASSFGRSYEQYF	TGTGCCAGCAGTTTCGGCAGATCCTACGAGCAGTACTTC
NA	TRBV6-5	NA	TRBJ1-1	CASSYSGGDTEAFF	TGTGCCAGCAGTTACTCGGGGGGAGACACTGAAGCTTTCTTT
TRBD2	TRBV7-9	NA	TRBJ2-1	CASSFSGTYNEQFF	TGTGCCAGCAGCTTTAGCGGGACCTACAATGAGCAGTTCTTC
TRBD1	TRBV29-1	NA	TRBJ1-1	CSVEDPTDREGTEAFF	TGCAGCGTTGAAGACCCCACCGACAGGGAGGGTACTGAAGCTTTCTTT
TRBD2	TRBV15	once	TRBJ2-7	CATSTLGGFEQYF	TGTGCCACCAGCACTTTGGGGGGGTTCGAGCAGTACTTC